One TCR beta chain is described in this entry. Antigen specificity is unknown. These data come from a study of cytomegalovirus exposure and HLA in healthy donors. At the level of the study: A previous analysis identified about 110 million unique TCR beta sequences derived from some 170 million T cells.

Study-wide results and limits: A later analysis linked about 17,000 TCR beta sequences to HLA alleles at 0.05 false discovery rate. Prior analysis indicated that the majority of TCR beta V segments exhibited productivity approximately 87% or approximately 30% of the time.

These donors counted as nominally healthy when sampled, but unrecorded immune exposures were likely. A multiplex PCR was run with 60 Vbeta primers and 13 Jbeta primers. Some clones are missing from TCRdb's copy, which holds only in-frame ones; the method was immunoSEQ multiplex PCR. The table shows some 160,000 clones, with around 73% occurring only once. Germline CDR1 is LNHDA and CDR2 is SQIVND (reference sequence). The CDR3 is 15 amino acids. V dropped 3 bases and J dropped 8; count of bases not matched to a gene: 7. Sample: PBMCs. The J gene is TRBJ2-1, the V gene TRBV19; 10 bases match TRBD2. This receptor was obtained from a male donor in good health and CMV-seronegative. The CDR3 nucleotides are TGTGCCAGTAGTATCGCGGCTAGCGGGAGCTATGAGCAGTTCTTC. Translation: CASSIAASGSYEQFF. The full variable domain, completed using reference TRBV19 and TRBJ2-1, is DGGITQSPKYLFRKEGQNVTLSCEQNLNHDAMYWYRQDPGQGLRLIYYSQIVNDFQKGDIAEGYSVSREKKESFPLTVTSAQKNPTAFYLCASSIAASGSYEQFFGPGTRLTVL.